The T cell receptor beta chain under discussion was sequenced for a study of blood T cell repertoires in COVID-19. Study-wide background: Spain, Italy and the United States supplied samples that represented acute and convalescent COVID-19. The analysed material was cDNA or gDNA that came from T cells, B-cell-depleted T cells, or PBMCs.

Original processing methods: Reference gene primer amplification yielded estimated nucleated cell counts. The protocol was immunoSEQ multiplex PCR, while the TCRdb copy is restricted to in-frame clones and leaves out a portion. The D gene and trimming were derived from the DNA, and the V and J assignments and clone size from that table. The data show roughly 130,000 clones, roughly 86% seen once. CDR1 MDHEN and CDR2 SYDVKM come from the germline V gene. V lost 5 bases, J lost 5 bases, and 15 bases lay in between. The CDR3 is made up of 14 amino acids. The TCR was taken from a woman aged 60-75 years with acute or convalescent COVID-19. The chain combines TRBV28 with TRBJ1-1; TRBD1 might be the D (5 bases). The sample comprised peripheral blood. CDR3 residues: CASSPHQGGTEAFF. The CDR3 DNA sequence: TGTGCCAGCAGTCCACACCAGGGAGGGACTGAAGCTTTCTTT.